This is a list of T cell receptor beta chains from one sample in a study of T cell therapy after organ transplantation. These receptors lack a known antigen. Assay used: immunoSEQ multiplex PCR; TCRdb lists only in-frame clones, some missing. The sample contains about 48,000 clones, around 93% of which appear only once. The material sequenced was CD8+ T cells from blood, taken before autologous CMV-specific T cell therapy. All receptors come from a human patient who had received a solid organ transplant and had CMV disease. Both conserved end residues are part of each CDR3. Fields, in order: J gene, V gene, clone size, D gene, CDR3 DNA, CDR3 protein. The D gene is left open where the match is weak. Clone size is not always given. Where it is, it says once, few, many or a class for expanded clones.

>TRBJ2-2|TRBV19|.|TRBD2
TGTGCCAGTACCCTTGGGGTGGTATTAGGGCGGGAGCGGGTCACCGGGGAGCTGTTTTTT
CASTLGVVLGRERVTGELFF
>TRBJ2-3|TRBV4-1|.|.
TGCGCCAGCAGCCAAGAGGCTTGGAGCCCAGATACGCAGTATTTT
CASSQEAWSPDTQYF
>TRBJ2-2|TRBV30|.|.
TGTGCCTGGAGTTTAGGTGGGGAGCTGTTTTTT
CAWSLGGELFF
>TRBJ2-7|TRBV19|.|.
TGTGCCAGTAGTACTGGGGCAGGGGCCTACGAGCAGTACTTC
CASSTGAGAYEQYF
>TRBJ2-7|TRBV7-6|.|TRBD1
TGTGCCAGCAGCAACAGGGGTAACGAGCAGTACTTC
CASSNRGNEQYF
>TRBJ1-1|TRBV6-5|.|.
TGTGCCAGCAGTGCCGGGGTCACAATGAACACTGAAGCTTTCTTT
CASSAGVTMNTEAFF
>TRBJ1-1|TRBV5-6|.|.
TGTGCCAGCAGCCTAGGAGGGTTGGACACTGAAGCTTTCTTT
CASSLGGLDTEAFF
>TRBJ1-4|TRBV4-3|.|.
TGCGCCAGCAGCCAAGGCCTGAATAGTAATGAAAAACTGTTTTTT
CASSQGLNSNEKLFF
>TRBJ2-7|TRBV7-6|few|TRBD2
TGTGCCAGCAGCTTAGGACCTTGGGGAGGGGAGGGTTACGAGCAGTACTTC
CASSLGPWGGEGYEQYF
>TRBJ2-1|TRBV7-9|.|TRBD1
TGTGCCAGCAGTTCCCCAAACCGGGACAGGGGAAGGAATGAGCAGTTCTTC
CASSSPNRDRGRNEQFF
>TRBJ1-1|TRBV13|.|.
TGTGCCAGCAGCGCACCTTTGGACACTGAAGCTTTCTTT
CASSAPLDTEAFF
>TRBJ2-7|TRBV21-1|.|.
TGTGCCACCTCACAACCTTCCCCGGACAGGGGGCGGAACGAGCAGTACTTC
CATSQPSPDRGRNEQYF
>TRBJ1-6|TRBV21-1|once|.
TGTGCCAGCAGCAAACGGGACAGTAATAATTCACCCCTCCACTTT
CASSKRDSNNSPLHF
>TRBJ2-7|TRBV7-8|.|.
TGTGCCAGCAGCTTAGAGCGGCGGACCTCCTACGAGCAGTACTTC
CASSLERRTSYEQYF
>TRBJ2-3|TRBV5-4|.|TRBD2
TGTGCCAGCTGGACTAGCGGGGGGTACACAGATACGCAGTATTTT
CASWTSGGYTDTQYF
>TRBJ1-4|TRBV7-9|.|.
TGTGCCAGCAGCCTCCTACTGGGGAACAATGAAAAACTGTTTTTT
CASSLLLGNNEKLFF
>TRBJ1-2|TRBV25-1|medium-sized|.
TGTGCCAGCAGTGAATTGAAGGCAGGGGCGAACTATGGCTACACCTTC
CASSELKAGANYGYTF
>TRBJ2-7|TRBV6-1|few|TRBD1
TGTGCCAGCAGGGACTGGGACAGTCCCTCTAGGGAGCAGTACTTC
CASRDWDSPSREQYF
>TRBJ1-2|TRBV4-2|.|.
TGTGCCAGCAGCCAAGATACGGCGGACCGGGTCTATGACTACACCTTC
CASSQDTADRVYDYTF
>TRBJ1-3|TRBV7-8|once|.
TGTGCCAGCACCATTACCCTGATCGACAGGAGCTCTGGAAACACCATATATTTT
CASTITLIDRSSGNTIYF
>TRBJ2-5|TRBV5-6|.|.
TGTGCCAGCAGCTTGGCCACTTCCTGGTACCAAGAGACCCAGTACTTC
CASSLATSWYQETQYF
>TRBJ2-7|TRBV13|once|.
TGTGCCAGCAGCTTATCCATAACCTACGAGCAGTACTTC
CASSLSITYEQYF
>TRBJ2-7|TRBV2|few|TRBD2
TGTGCCAGCAGTGAAGGCCCGACTAGCGGGGTTTACGAGCAGTACTTC
CASSEGPTSGVYEQYF
>TRBJ2-3|TRBV29-1|.|.
TGCAGCGTTGAACGGCACGCGGCCTTGGTGACAGATACGCAGTATTTT
CSVERHAALVTDTQYF
>TRBJ2-7|TRBV5-1|once|TRBD2
TGCGCCAGCACCCCGGGACTAGAAACCTACGAGCAGTACTTC
CASTPGLETYEQYF
>TRBJ2-2|TRBV30|.|.
TGTGCCTGGAGTGCCGTGAGACTAGAAGTGGCCGGGGGGCTGTTTTTT
CAWSAVRLEVAGGLFF
>TRBJ1-1|TRBV4-3|.|.
TGCGCCAGCAGCCAGGAGGGGTCTACCGTGAACACTGAAGCTTTCTTT
CASSQEGSTVNTEAFF